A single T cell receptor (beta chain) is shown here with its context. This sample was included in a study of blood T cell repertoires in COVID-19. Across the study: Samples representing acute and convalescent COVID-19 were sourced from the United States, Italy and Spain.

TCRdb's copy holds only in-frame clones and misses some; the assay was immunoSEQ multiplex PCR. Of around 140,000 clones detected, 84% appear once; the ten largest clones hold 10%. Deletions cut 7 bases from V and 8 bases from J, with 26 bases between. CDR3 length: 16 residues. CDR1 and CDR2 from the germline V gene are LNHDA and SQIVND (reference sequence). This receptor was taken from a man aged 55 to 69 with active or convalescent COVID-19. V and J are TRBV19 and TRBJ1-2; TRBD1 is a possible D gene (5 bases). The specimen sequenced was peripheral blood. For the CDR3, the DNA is TGTGCCAGTACCATCGAGTATGTGCGGACAACGTACGGCTACACCTTC. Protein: CASTIEYVRTTYGYTF.